This is a list of T cell receptor beta chains from one sample in a study of OX40 agonist ivuxolimab in advanced cancers. Assay used: immunoSEQ multiplex PCR; TCRdb lists only in-frame clones, some missing. The table lists tens of thousands of clones, over 65% of them singletons, with about 35% in the top ten. Specimen: CD4+ or CD8+ T cells sorted from blood, collected in a trial of the OX40 agonist ivuxolimab. The receptors derive from an adult with an advanced solid tumor such as melanoma, head and neck, liver or kidney cancer. Both conserved end residues are trimmed from each CDR3. Fields, in order: J gene, V gene, CDR3 protein.

j_call: TRBJ2-3
v_call: TRBV14
cdr3_aa: ASSQSPATDTQY

j_call: TRBJ2-7
v_call: TRBV5-1
cdr3_aa: ASSLAGSYEQY

j_call: TRBJ2-1
v_call: TRBV7-9
cdr3_aa: ASSSGDPYSYNEQF

j_call: TRBJ2-2
v_call: TRBV7-8
cdr3_aa: ASTTGSEAGELF

j_call: TRBJ2-7
v_call: TRBV29-1
cdr3_aa: SVGLAGLSYEQY

j_call: TRBJ2-5
v_call: TRBV2
cdr3_aa: ASSAIPTVSRVTQY

j_call: TRBJ1-1
v_call: TRBV5-1
cdr3_aa: ASSRNWGANTEAF

j_call: TRBJ2-5
v_call: TRBV28
cdr3_aa: ASRDPGHLQETQY

j_call: TRBJ2-3
v_call: TRBV5-6
cdr3_aa: ASSFSQPSGSTDTQY

j_call: TRBJ2-7
v_call: TRBV28
cdr3_aa: ASSLRAVPYEQY

j_call: TRBJ1-5
v_call: TRBV27
cdr3_aa: ASGGQGWNQPQH

j_call: TRBJ1-2
v_call: TRBV21-1
cdr3_aa: ASTQSPTGQRASNYGYT

j_call: TRBJ2-3
v_call: TRBV5-6
cdr3_aa: ASSQRSRDTQY

j_call: TRBJ2-2
v_call: TRBV6-4
cdr3_aa: ASSAPSEGGELF

j_call: TRBJ1-3
v_call: TRBV5-4
cdr3_aa: ASSDRGLGNTIY

j_call: TRBJ2-1
v_call: TRBV6-1
cdr3_aa: ASSEAGEGYNEQF

j_call: TRBJ2-7
v_call: TRBV30
cdr3_aa: AWSVGGGYEQY

j_call: TRBJ2-1
v_call: TRBV5-6
cdr3_aa: ASSLAGPRPEQF

j_call: TRBJ2-7
v_call: TRBV15
cdr3_aa: ATSTEILDEQY

j_call: TRBJ1-1
v_call: TRBV5-5
cdr3_aa: ASSAHRAGPNTEAF

j_call: TRBJ2-1
v_call: TRBV19
cdr3_aa: ASNGYNEQF

j_call: TRBJ2-2
v_call: TRBV4-2
cdr3_aa: ASNSPNTGELF

j_call: TRBJ2-1
v_call: TRBV27
cdr3_aa: ASSFLAGVFEQF

j_call: TRBJ2-3
v_call: TRBV7-9
cdr3_aa: ASSSQEGLAGGPDTQY

j_call: TRBJ2-3
v_call: TRBV9
cdr3_aa: ASSVVGGTDTQY

j_call: TRBJ1-2
v_call: TRBV7-9
cdr3_aa: ASREVGQGGYGYT

j_call: TRBJ2-7
v_call: TRBV19
cdr3_aa: ASSPGTPYEQY

j_call: TRBJ2-7
v_call: TRBV28
cdr3_aa: ASSLSRGSYEQY

j_call: TRBJ2-1
v_call: TRBV9
cdr3_aa: ASSAEGLAGYNEQF

j_call: TRBJ2-6
v_call: TRBV11-2
cdr3_aa: ASSLEDIGSGANVLT

j_call: TRBJ2-2
v_call: TRBV9
cdr3_aa: ASSVAYRAGNTGELF

j_call: TRBJ2-2
v_call: TRBV13
cdr3_aa: ASSFQRPNTGELF

j_call: TRBJ2-5
v_call: TRBV25-1
cdr3_aa: ASSDRDRGLETQY

j_call: TRBJ1-5
v_call: TRBV27
cdr3_aa: ASSLSSNQPQH

j_call: TRBJ2-7
v_call: TRBV27
cdr3_aa: ASSFNPGPSYEQY

j_call: TRBJ2-3
v_call: TRBV15
cdr3_aa: ATSLLSAGTDTQY

j_call: NA
v_call: TRBV27
cdr3_aa: ASSLSDGSSYEQY

j_call: TRBJ2-1
v_call: TRBV7-9
cdr3_aa: ASSRDSFEQF

j_call: TRBJ2-7
v_call: TRBV29-1
cdr3_aa: SVVGLASYEQY

j_call: TRBJ1-1
v_call: TRBV6-6
cdr3_aa: ASSRPGTGMNTEAF

j_call: TRBJ2-3
v_call: TRBV28
cdr3_aa: ASSPVGTLARDTQY

j_call: TRBJ2-7
v_call: TRBV30
cdr3_aa: AWNQGSGDEQY

j_call: TRBJ1-1
v_call: TRBV6-1
cdr3_aa: ASSVPLVNTEAF

j_call: TRBJ2-1
v_call: TRBV6-5
cdr3_aa: ASSYLGLASTEQF

j_call: TRBJ1-4
v_call: TRBV4-1
cdr3_aa: ASSQDRAPTNEKLF

j_call: TRBJ2-1
v_call: TRBV15
cdr3_aa: ATSRGGTYNEQF

j_call: TRBJ1-4
v_call: TRBV5-5
cdr3_aa: ASSEEGLNEKLF

j_call: TRBJ1-2
v_call: TRBV9
cdr3_aa: ASSLGRTQAIGYT

j_call: TRBJ2-3
v_call: TRBV9
cdr3_aa: ASSATGLKSTDTQY

j_call: TRBJ1-4
v_call: TRBV19
cdr3_aa: ASSGQGEATNEKLF

j_call: TRBJ2-3
v_call: TRBV27
cdr3_aa: ASSTLGEDTQY

j_call: TRBJ2-7
v_call: TRBV4-1
cdr3_aa: ASSQVADYEQY

j_call: TRBJ2-7
v_call: TRBV9
cdr3_aa: ASSVGGRAGEQY

j_call: TRBJ2-1
v_call: TRBV19
cdr3_aa: ASSMRSASGQNEQF

j_call: TRBJ2-3
v_call: TRBV6-5
cdr3_aa: ASSYSAGTDTQY